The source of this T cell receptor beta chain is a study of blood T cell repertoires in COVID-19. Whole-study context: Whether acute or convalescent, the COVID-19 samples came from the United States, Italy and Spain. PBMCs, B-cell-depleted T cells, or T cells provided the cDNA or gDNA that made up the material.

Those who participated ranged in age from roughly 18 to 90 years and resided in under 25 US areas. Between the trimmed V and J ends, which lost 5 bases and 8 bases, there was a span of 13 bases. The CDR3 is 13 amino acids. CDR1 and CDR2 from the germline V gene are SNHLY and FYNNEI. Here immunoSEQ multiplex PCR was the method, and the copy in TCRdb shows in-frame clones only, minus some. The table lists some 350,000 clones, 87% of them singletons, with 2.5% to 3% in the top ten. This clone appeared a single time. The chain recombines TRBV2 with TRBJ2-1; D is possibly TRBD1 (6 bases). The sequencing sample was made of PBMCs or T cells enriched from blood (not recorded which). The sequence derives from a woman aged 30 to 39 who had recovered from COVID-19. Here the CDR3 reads CASSQDSVHEQFF. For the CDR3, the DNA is TGTGCCAGCAGTCAGGACAGTGTCCATGAGCAGTTCTTC.